Below, 30 T cell receptor beta chains from the same sample are listed, as sequenced in a study of blood T cell repertoires in COVID-19. Some clones are missing from TCRdb's copy, which holds only in-frame ones; the method was immunoSEQ multiplex PCR. The sample has 250,000 to 300,000 clones; under 90% are singletons. The sample was PBMCs or T cells enriched from blood (not recorded which). These receptors were taken from a woman in her forties or fifties who had been exposed to COVID-19.

The chain is built from TRBV29-1 and TRBJ2-5, with a weak D call TRBD1 (5 bases). The CDR3 covers 13 residues. The germline gives CDR1 SQVTM, CDR2 ANQGSEA. The V end lost 2 bases, the J end lost 1 base, and 8 bases lay between the germline ends. CDR3 bases: TGCAGCGTTGAACCCAGGGTCCAAGAGACCCAGTACTTC. Amino acid sequence: CSVEPRVQETQYF.

V is TRBV20-1 and J is TRBJ2-7, with D hard to call. The CDR3 has 13 amino acids. V lost 3 bases, J lost 0 bases, and 9 bases lay in between. The germline V gene encodes CDR1 DFQATT and CDR2 SNEGSKA (reference sequence). In DNA form, the CDR3 reads TGCAGTGCTAGTCGTCCCAGCTCCTACGAGCAGTACTTC. Translated: CSASRPSSYEQYF.

This clone was recorded only once. The chain recombines TRBV28 with TRBJ1-6; D might be TRBD1 (6 bases). Trimming took 2 bases from V and 6 from J, leaving 11 bases between them. CDR3 length equals 15 residues. Germline values: CDR1 MDHEN, CDR2 SYDVKM. The CDR3 spells CASSLTGQINSPLHF. DNA for the CDR3: TGTGCCAGCAGTTTAACGGGACAAATTAATTCACCCCTCCACTTT.

The chain carries TRBV6-5 and TRBJ1-2, with D uncertain. The CDR3 has 13 residues. The V gene lost 11 bases and the J gene lost 6 bases, with 19 bases spanning the gap. Per the germline V gene, CDR1 is MNHEY and CDR2 is SVGAGI. The CDR3 bases are TGTGCCTGCCGCCGGACTGCCCTCGATGGCTACACCTTC. Protein product: CACRRTALDGYTF.

The chain employs TRBV15 and TRBJ2-7; 9 bases are a match to TRBD1. CDR1 is LNHNV and CDR2 is YYDKDF in the germline V gene (reference sequence). The V and J ends lost 0 bases and 1 base, in that order; junction bases with no gene match: 4. This CDR3 is built from 16 residues. The DNA for the CDR3 is TGTGCCACCAGCAGAGAGTTAGGACAGGGGTCCTACGAGCAGTACTTC. Residues: CATSRELGQGSYEQYF.

CDR3 in DNA: TGTGCCAGCAGCCAAGAGGCAGAGGCCACCCTCGGGACGCAGTATTTT. Translated: CASSQEAEATLGTQYF. V and J are TRBV3-1 (or the pseudogene TRBV3-2) and TRBJ2-3; D gene uncertain. Between the trimmed V and J ends, which lost 0 bases and 9 bases, there was a span of 19 bases. The CDR3 totals 16 residues. CDR1 LGHDT and CDR2 YNNKEL come from the germline V gene (reference sequence).

The V gene is TRBV20-1, the J gene TRBJ2-3; TRBD2 matches at 9 bases. The CDR3 loop spans 16 amino acids. Trimming cost V 3 bases and J 0 bases; bases outside gene matches: 7. In germline, CDR1 is DFQATT, CDR2 SNEGSKA (reference sequence). This CDR3 reads CSASGVAGASTDTQYF. DNA for the CDR3: TGCAGTGCTAGTGGAGTAGCGGGGGCCAGCACAGATACGCAGTATTTT.

CDR3: CASRPGLAGTGELFF. DNA of the CDR3: TGTGCCAGCAGACCGGGACTAGCGGGAACCGGGGAGCTGTTTTTT. This rearrangement joins TRBV27 to TRBJ2-2; 13 nucleotides align to TRBD2. Germline trimming cut 6 bases from V and 5 bases from J; bases unmatched to any gene: 3. Germline values: CDR1 MNHEY, CDR2 SMNVEV (reference sequence). The CDR3 sequence is 15 residues long.

The J gene is TRBJ2-7, the V gene TRBV2; no firm D call. V shed 6 bases and J shed 0 bases, with 3 bases lying between them. The CDR3 consists of 11 residues. Germline loops: CDR1 SNHLY, CDR2 FYNNEI. The DNA of the CDR3 is TGTGCCAGCAGGTACTCCTACGAGCAGTACTTC. Protein product: CASRYSYEQYF. Full variable domain (remainder filled in from reference TRBV2 and TRBJ2-7): EPEVTQTPSHQVTQMGQEVILRCVPISNHLYFYWYRQILGQKVEFLVSFYNNEISEKSEIFDDQFSVERPDGSNFTLKIRSTKLEDSAMYFCASRYSYEQYFGPGTRLTVT.

In DNA form, the CDR3 reads TGTGCCAGCCGCAGTCGCGGGGGGGCAGATACGCAGTATTTT. It codes for CASRSRGGADTQYF. The V gene is TRBV28, the J gene TRBJ2-3, with 9 bases that match TRBD2. The ends lost 8 bases at V and 4 bases at J; junction bases unmatched: 7. Germline CDR1 reads MDHEN; CDR2 reads SYDVKM. The CDR3 loop spans 14 amino acids.

The gene calls are TRBV15 and TRBJ1-5, with 8 bases fitting TRBD1. V lost 4 bases, J lost 11 bases, and 10 bases stayed unmatched. CDR3 length: 14 amino acids. The germline CDR1 and CDR2 sequences are LNHNV and YYDKDF (reference sequence). CDR3 sequence: CATSIGQGQGTQHF. As DNA, the CDR3 is TGTGCCACCAGCATAGGACAGGGCCAAGGGACCCAGCATTTT.

The chain is built from TRBV6-1 and TRBJ1-2; 9 bases fit TRBD1. The CDR3 is made up of 16 amino acids. Germline CDR1 and CDR2: MNHNS and SASEGT. The V gene end was trimmed by 4 bases and the J gene end by 7 bases; junction bases not matched to a gene: 13. The CDR3 region is CASSAQGPGQGLGYTF. CDR3 in DNA: TGTGCCAGCAGTGCACAGGGACCGGGACAGGGTCTTGGCTACACCTTC.

The chain couples TRBV12-3 or TRBV12-4 to TRBJ1-1; D gene uncertain. Between the trimmed V and J ends, which lost 5 bases and 1 base, there was a span of 8 bases. The CDR3 runs to 13 residues. The CDR3 nucleotides read TGTGCCAGCAGTATCCCTACGAACACTGAAGCTTTCTTT. Protein sequence: CASSIPTNTEAFF.

V and J are TRBV5-1 and TRBJ2-2, with D possibly TRBD2 on 7 matching bases. V lost 4 bases to trimming and J lost 3 bases, with 16 bases between them. Germline CDR1 and CDR2: SGHRS and YFSETQ. The CDR3 runs 16 residues. The CDR3 spells CASSRGGGLDTGELFF. CDR3 coding DNA: TGCGCCAGCAGCCGGGGAGGGGGTTTAGACACCGGGGAGCTGTTTTTT. Full variable domain (rest looked up from reference TRBV5-1 and TRBJ2-2): KAGVTQTPRYLIKTRGQQVTLSCSPISGHRSVSWYQQTPGQGLQFLFEYFSETQRNKGNFPGRFSGRQFSNSRSEMNVSTLELGDSALYLCASSRGGGLDTGELFFGEGSRLTVL.

The chain has TRBV7-9 and TRBJ1-2, with TRBD1 as a possible D gene (5 bases). In germline, CDR1 is SEHNR, CDR2 FQNEAQ (reference sequence). Trimming shortened V by 2 bases and J by 5 bases, and 6 bases separated the two germline ends. The CDR3 has 12 residues. The CDR3 bases are TGTGCCAGCAGCTTACAGGGATATGGCTACACCTTC. As protein: CASSLQGYGYTF. The variable domain in full, with the rest retrieved from reference TRBV7-9 and TRBJ1-2, is DTGVSQNPRHKITKRGQNVTFRCDPISEHNRLYWYRQTLGQGPEFLTYFQNEAQLEKSRLLSDRFSAERPKGSFSTLEIQRTEQGDSAMYLCASSLQGYGYTFGSGTRLTVV.

The genes are TRBV6-5 and TRBJ1-3; D ambiguous. Trimming removed 4 bases at V and 3 bases at J, with 10 bases between. Germline lookup yields CDR1 MNHEY and CDR2 SVGAGI. The CDR3 is 14 amino acids. As DNA, the CDR3 is TGTGCCAGCAGTTCCTCCCGTATTGGAAACACCATATATTTT. It encodes CASSSSRIGNTIYF.

The V and J genes are TRBV9 and TRBJ1-2; D is undetermined. V was cut by 4 bases and J by 1 base, with 14 bases left in between. Germline values: CDR1 SGDLS, CDR2 YYNGEE. The CDR3 extends over 15 amino acids. CDR3 region: CASSPSQTFNYGYTF. CDR3 DNA sequence: TGTGCCAGCAGCCCCAGCCAGACTTTTAACTATGGCTACACCTTC.

The V call is TRBV4-2, the J call TRBJ1-2, with 7 bases that match TRBD1. This CDR3 spans 14 amino acids. V lost 0 bases, J lost 4 bases, and 2 bases stayed unmatched. Germline loops: CDR1 LGHNA, CDR2 YNFKEQ. In DNA, the CDR3 is TGTGCCAGCAGCCAAGAAGGGGGCGCCTATGGCTACACCTTC. Translation: CASSQEGGAYGYTF.

The chain employs TRBV9 and TRBJ2-1; a weak D match, TRBD1 (5 bases). The CDR3 is 15 residues long. The V gene's germline CDR1 is SGDLS and CDR2 YYNGEE. V was trimmed by 1 base and J by 5 bases, leaving 13 bases between them. In nucleotides, the CDR3 is TGTGCCAGCAGCGTAAGCGTCCGGACAAACAATGAGCAGTTCTTC. This codes for CASSVSVRTNNEQFF.

This chain joins TRBV19 and TRBJ1-2; 8 positions agree with TRBD1. Germline assignment: CDR1 LNHDA and CDR2 SQIVND (reference sequence). The V segment lost 3 bases and the J segment 3 bases; nucleotides outside the gene matches: 6. CDR3 length: 15 residues. CDR3: CASSIVGQGDYGYTF. The CDR3 DNA is TGTGCCAGTAGTATCGTCGGACAGGGCGACTATGGCTACACCTTC.

A note on this clone: Sequence at one end of the junction differs from germline and may be a read error. The rearrangement links TRBV6-5 to TRBJ2-5, with D tentatively TRBD2 (6 bases). The CDR3 has 14 amino acids. The germline V gene encodes CDR1 MNHEY and CDR2 SVGAGI. The CDR3 DNA reads as TGTGCCAGCAGTTCTACTTGGGGGGAGACCGGGGCGCACTTC. Its translation: CASSSTWGETGAHF.

The chain uses TRBV27 and TRBJ2-7, with TRBD1 identical over 11 bases. CDR3 length: 15 residues. Germline V gives CDR1 MNHEY, CDR2 SMNVEV (reference sequence). J was trimmed by 4 bases and V by 0 bases; bases with no gene match: 2. CDR3 coding DNA: TGTGCCAGCAGTTTATCCGGGACAGGGGGGTACGAGCAGTACTTC. This sequence encodes CASSLSGTGGYEQYF.

This clone was detected only once. The chain combines TRBV19 with TRBJ2-7, with D possibly being TRBD1 (6 bases). This CDR3 has 12 residues. Trimming removed 10 bases at V and 3 bases at J, with 13 bases between. Germline lookup yields CDR1 LNHDA and CDR2 SQIVND (reference sequence). In DNA, the CDR3 is TGTGCCACGACAGGAGACTACTACGAGCAGTACTTC. Its translation is CATTGDYYEQYF.

This clone was counted between two and nine times. CDR3 amino acids: CASSKTQYNSPLHF. CDR3 coding DNA: TGTGCCAGCAGCAAAACACAGTATAATTCACCCCTCCACTTT. The gene calls are TRBV11-2 and TRBJ1-6, with no clear D. The CDR3 has 14 amino acids. Germline CDR1 and CDR2: SGHAT and FQNNGV. Trimming removed 5 bases from V and 4 bases from J, with 9 bases in between.

This chain connects TRBV30 to TRBJ2-2, with TRBD2 matching over 9 bases. Germline lookup yields CDR1 GTSNPN and CDR2 SVGIG (reference sequence). This CDR3 spans 17 amino acids. V trimming: 3 bases; J trimming: 1 base; junction bases outside the gene matches: 9. The chain's CDR3 is CAWRIAGAQGNTGELFF. The CDR3 DNA is TGTGCCTGGAGGATAGCGGGGGCCCAGGGGAACACCGGGGAGCTGTTTTTT. Using reference TRBV30 and TRBJ2-2 for the parts outside the CDR3, the full variable domain is SQTIHQWPATLVQPVGSPLSLECTVEGTSNPNLYWYRQAAGRGLQLLFYSVGIGQISSEVPQNLSASRPQDRQFILSSKKLLLSDSGFYLCAWRIAGAQGNTGELFFGEGSRLTVL.

The rearrangement uses TRBV6-6 and TRBJ2-3; 10 positions agree with TRBD2. The germline gives CDR1 MNHNY, CDR2 SVGAGI (reference sequence). This CDR3 spans 17 amino acids. V lost 5 bases and J lost 1; bases outside the gene matches: 9. Written as DNA, the CDR3 is TGTGCCAGCAGTCCCAAAATAACTAGCGGGGGCACAGATACGCAGTATTTT. Protein sequence: CASSPKITSGGTDTQYF.

The chain has TRBV6-2 or TRBV6-3 and TRBJ2-5, with 8 bases that match TRBD2. This CDR3 contains 16 residues. V lost 5 bases and J lost 2; bases outside the gene matches: 10. CDR1 is MNHEY and CDR2 is SVGEGT in the germline V gene. The CDR3 loop is CASSPPRAGVQETQYF. The DNA of the CDR3 is TGTGCCAGCAGTCCCCCTCGAGCGGGGGTTCAAGAGACCCAGTACTTC.

This chain links TRBV7-9 with TRBJ2-1, with 9 positions matching TRBD2. The CDR3 length is 14 residues. The trim removed 1 base at V and 15 bases at J, leaving 10 bases unmatched. Germline values: CDR1 SEHNR, CDR2 FQNEAQ (reference sequence). The CDR3 DNA reads as TGTGCCAGCAGCTTAGGAGCGGGGGGCCCTTGGCGGTTCTTC. It is translated as CASSLGAGGPWRFF.

The V gene is TRBV11-2, the J gene TRBJ2-3; TRBD1 aligns across 8 bases. The trim removed 8 bases at V and 1 base at J, leaving 14 bases unmatched. The CDR3 is made up of 17 amino acids. Germline values: CDR1 SGHAT, CDR2 FQNNGV. CDR3 amino acids: CASRIPGGRVGTDTQYF. The CDR3 DNA reads as TGTGCCAGCCGAATCCCAGGGGGCCGGGTAGGCACAGATACGCAGTATTTT.

This clone was recorded only once. The chain couples TRBV3-1 (or the pseudogene TRBV3-2) to TRBJ2-1; 13 nucleotides line up with TRBD2. V was clipped by 3 bases and J by 6 bases; unmatched bases: 11. This CDR3 region has 18 residues. CDR1 LGHDT and CDR2 YNNKEL come from the germline V gene (reference sequence). DNA of the CDR3: TGTGCCAGCAGCCAGTCAGGACTAGCGGGGGTTTACTCCAATGAGCAGTTCTTC. Its translation: CASSQSGLAGVYSNEQFF.